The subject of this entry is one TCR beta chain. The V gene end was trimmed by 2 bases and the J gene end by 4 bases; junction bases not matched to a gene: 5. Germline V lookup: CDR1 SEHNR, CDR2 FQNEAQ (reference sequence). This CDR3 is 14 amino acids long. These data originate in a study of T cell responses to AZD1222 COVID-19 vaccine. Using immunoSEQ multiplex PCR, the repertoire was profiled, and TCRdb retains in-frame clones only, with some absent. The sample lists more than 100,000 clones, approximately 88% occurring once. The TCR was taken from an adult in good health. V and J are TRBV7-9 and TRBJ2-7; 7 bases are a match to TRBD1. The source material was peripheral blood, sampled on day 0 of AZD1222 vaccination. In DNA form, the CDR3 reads TGTGCCAGCAGCTTACCCGGACAGGAGTACGAGCAGTACTTC. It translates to CASSLPGQEYEQYF.